The 17 T cell receptor beta chains below all came from one sample that was sequenced in a study of T cell changes during pregnancy in multiple sclerosis. Clones were sequenced by immunoSEQ multiplex PCR, and TCRdb holds only the in-frame ones, with some missing. The profile covers fewer than 75,000 clones, with around 93% appearing a single time and 3% to 4% taken by the ten largest. The specimen comprised peripheral blood, sampled after pregnancy. The receptors shown here come from a female donor in good health, enrolled as a control in a pregnancy study.

The CDR3 sequence is CASRGWTGEYGYTF. The CDR3 DNA is TGTGCCAGCAGGGGTTGGACAGGCGAGTATGGCTACACCTTC. The chain recombines TRBV28 with TRBJ1-2, with 7 bases matching TRBD1. V trimming: 6 bases; J trimming: 5 bases; junction bases outside the gene matches: 9. The germline CDR1 and CDR2 sequences are MDHEN and SYDVKM. There are 14 residues in the CDR3.

The J gene is TRBJ2-7, the V gene TRBV6-6; tentatively, D is TRBD2 (6 bases). With 11 bases removed from V and 2 bases from J, the gap between germline ends came to 16 bases. The germline V gene encodes CDR1 MNHNY and CDR2 SVGAGI (reference sequence). The CDR3 is 13 residues long. CDR3 in amino acids: CASGAGGTYEQYF. CDR3 DNA sequence: TGTGCCTCCGGGGCTGGCGGGACCTACGAGCAGTACTTC.

The genes are TRBV6-5 and TRBJ1-2; D is perhaps TRBD1 (6 bases). Trimming removed 4 bases from V and 4 bases from J, with 16 bases in between. Germline-derived CDR1 and CDR2 are MNHEY and SVGAGI. The CDR3 is 15 residues long. CDR3 DNA: TGTGCCAGCAGTTTTCTAAGGGGGGGGGCCTATGGCTACACCTTC. Translation gives CASSFLRGGAYGYTF.

Here the CDR3 DNA reads TGTGCCAGCAGTTTGACGGGGCAGGGGGTGATTGGCTACACCTTC. It specifies CASSLTGQGVIGYTF. The V and J genes are TRBV27 and TRBJ1-2, with 7 positions matching TRBD1. This CDR3 region has 15 residues. In germline, CDR1 is MNHEY, CDR2 SMNVEV (reference sequence). V was pared by 3 bases and J by 7 bases, with 11 bases of the junction left unmatched.

The chain uses TRBV4-1 and TRBJ2-5; D is perhaps TRBD2 (6 bases). V dropped 4 bases and J dropped 5 bases, with 8 bases sitting between them. The CDR3 spans 12 residues. Germline-derived CDR1 and CDR2 are MGHRA and YSYEKL. The CDR3 bases are TGCGCCAGCAGCCGTGGGGGGGAGACCCAGTACTTC. This codes for CASSRGGETQYF.

J is TRBJ2-2 and V is TRBV28; 10 positions agree with TRBD2. Trimming at V came to 4 bases and at J to 5 bases, leaving 4 bases not matched to a gene. The germline V gene encodes CDR1 MDHEN and CDR2 SYDVKM. The CDR3 contains 15 residues. CDR3 sequence (DNA): TGTGCCAGCAGTTCTAGCGGGAGTGGAACCGGGGAGCTGTTTTTT. Translation: CASSSSGSGTGELFF.

The CDR3 DNA reads TGCAGCGTGGAGGACAGCACCTACGAGCAGTACTTC. Protein: CSVEDSTYEQYF. This rearrangement joins TRBV29-1 to TRBJ2-7; a weak D match, TRBD1 (6 bases). The V gene lost 6 bases and the J gene lost 2 bases, with 11 bases spanning the gap. The CDR3 covers 12 residues. Germline V CDR1 and CDR2: SQVTM, ANQGSEA.

J is TRBJ2-7 and V is TRBV19; a weak D match, TRBD2 (6 bases). The V end was cut by 5 bases, the J end by 4 bases, with 18 bases between. The CDR3 has 15 residues. Germline V gene data show CDR1 as LNHDA and CDR2 as SQIVND (reference sequence). CDR3 loop: CASSVTGVSLYEQYF. The CDR3 DNA sequence: TGTGCCAGTAGTGTGACGGGAGTCTCTCTGTACGAGCAGTACTTC.

The chain has TRBV28 and TRBJ1-4; 7 bases fit TRBD1. The junction had 4 bases not matched to a gene; V was cut back by 2 bases and J by 1 base. CDR1 is MDHEN, CDR2 SYDVKM, per germline. The CDR3 spans 16 residues. CDR3 sequence (DNA): TGTGCCAGCAGTTTAGAGGGGGCCCTAACTAATGAAAAACTGTTTTTT. Translation gives CASSLEGALTNEKLFF.

The chain carries TRBV28 and TRBJ2-7; D ambiguous. Trimming shortened V by 5 bases and J by 4 bases, and 9 bases separated the two germline ends. Germline V gene sequence: CDR1 MDHEN, CDR2 SYDVKM. CDR3 size: 12 residues. The CDR3 bases are TGTGCCAGCAGTGGCCGAAAATACGAGCAGTACTTC. Translated: CASSGRKYEQYF.

This chain joins TRBV4-2 and TRBJ2-3, with unresolved D. The CDR3 has 15 residues. Per germline, CDR1 LGHNA and CDR2 YNFKEQ. V gave up 3 bases and J gave up 1 base, with 11 bases separating them. CDR3 amino acids: CASSHPERGTDTQYF. Here the CDR3 DNA reads TGTGCCAGCAGCCACCCGGAGCGTGGCACAGATACGCAGTATTTT.

The V and J genes are TRBV19 and TRBJ1-2; D remains ambiguous. V was pared by 6 bases and J by 10 bases, with 18 bases between. This CDR3 spans 13 amino acids. Per the germline V gene, CDR1 is LNHDA and CDR2 is SQIVND (reference sequence). As DNA, the CDR3 is TGTGCCAGTAGAAAGGCCCCGGGGAAGGACTACACCTTC. It encodes CASRKAPGKDYTF.

The chain joins TRBV4-2 to TRBJ2-7; possibly TRBD1 for D (6 bases). The CDR3 consists of 15 residues. Trimming left V 0 bases short and J 5 bases short, with 14 bases between. CDR1 is LGHNA, CDR2 YNFKEQ, per germline. The CDR3 region has the DNA TGTGCCAGCAGCCAAGAGGGTGGGGGCGAGGACGAGCAGTACTTC. The encoded protein is CASSQEGGGEDEQYF.

V gene TRBV9 combines with J gene TRBJ2-3, with TRBD2 matching 10 bases. This CDR3 comprises 16 residues. CDR1 and CDR2 from the germline V gene are SGDLS and YYNGEE. J gave up 1 base and V 4 bases, and 6 bases lay outside the gene matches. In nucleotides, the CDR3 is TGTGCCAGCAGCTCAGTAGGGACTAGCGGCACAGATACGCAGTATTTT. Translating it yields CASSSVGTSGTDTQYF. The complete variable domain, with remaining parts taken from reference TRBV9 and TRBJ2-3, reads DSGVTQTPKHLITATGQRVTLRCSPRSGDLSVYWYQQSLDQGLQFLIQYYNGEERAKGNILERFSAQQFPDLHSELNLSSLELGDSALYFCASSSVGTSGTDTQYFGPGTRLTVL.

This clone was observed once. The J gene is TRBJ1-2, the V gene TRBV29-1; 8 bases fit TRBD1. CDR1 SQVTM and CDR2 ANQGSEA come from the germline V gene. Trimming cost V 6 bases and J 3 bases; bases outside gene matches: 6. This CDR3 comprises 13 residues. The CDR3 reads CSVTDRADYGYTF. The CDR3 DNA reads as TGCAGCGTCACGGACAGGGCCGACTATGGCTACACCTTC.

The J gene is TRBJ2-1, the V gene TRBV19, with 9 bases lining up with TRBD2. V lost 4 bases, J lost 10 bases, and 8 bases stayed unmatched. The CDR3 is 14 amino acids. Germline CDR1 and CDR2: LNHDA and SQIVND (reference sequence). Here the CDR3 DNA reads TGTGCCAGTAGTACCTCTAGCGGGGCCCTCGAGCAGTTCTTC. Translated: CASSTSSGALEQFF.

This clone was counted once. The chain links TRBV5-5 to TRBJ2-3, with a tentative D call TRBD2 (5 bases). With 4 bases removed from V and 2 bases from J, the gap between germline ends came to 11 bases. Germline V gives CDR1 SGHKS, CDR2 YYEKEE (reference sequence). This CDR3 has 14 residues. The CDR3, as DNA: TGTGCCAGCAGCCCAGGAGACTACACAGATACGCAGTATTTT. Translated: CASSPGDYTDTQYF.